One and the same sample provided the 15 T cell receptor beta chains below, sequenced in a study of beta chain features in type 1 diabetes. These receptors lack a known antigen. The study reverse transcribed the entire isolated RNA, so it sequenced expressed TCRB transcripts. Data came from immunoSEQ multiplex PCR; TCRdb stores just in-frame clones and leaves some out. The profile covers hundreds of thousands of clones, with roughly a tenth appearing a single time and 0.017% taken by the ten largest. Study outcomes and limitations: A moderate, significant TCRB CDR3 shortening appeared in type 1 diabetes across four CD4+ subsets.

The sequencing input was naive CD4+ T cells from blood. Receptor source: a man aged 25 to 40 with type 1 diabetes.

This clone was counted a few times. The chain combines TRBV7-8 with TRBJ2-7; the D is unclear. This CDR3 has 14 amino acids. CDR1 is SGHVS, CDR2 FQNEAQ, per germline. V lost 5 bases, J lost 7 bases, and 18 bases lay in between. CDR3 bases: TGTGCCAGCAGCACCCCAAGTACGAGGCCTGAGCAGTACTTC. It specifies CASSTPSTRPEQYF.

The rearrangement links TRBV6-1 to TRBJ2-3, with 15 bases lining up with TRBD2. Germline V gene lookup returns CDR1 MNHNS and CDR2 SASEGT. The V and J ends lost 10 bases and 10 bases, in that order; junction bases with no gene match: 9. The CDR3 contains 14 residues. CDR3 coding DNA: TGTGCCACCAGGACTAGCGGGGGGGCTTATGCGCAGTATTTT. Its protein is CATRTSGGAYAQYF.

This clone was counted only a few times. The CDR3 spells CASSSTGQSNTGELFF. CDR3 in DNA: TGCGCCAGCAGCTCCACTGGACAGAGCAACACCGGGGAGCTGTTTTTT. The chain joins TRBV5-1 to TRBJ2-2; D is possibly TRBD1 (6 bases). The V and J ends lost 3 bases and 2 bases respectively, with 14 bases between them. The CDR3 is 16 amino acids. Germline CDR1 reads SGHRS; CDR2 reads YFSETQ.

This clone was picked up a small number of times. This chain links TRBV18 with TRBJ2-2, with a weak D call TRBD2 (5 bases). V dropped 1 base and J dropped 6 bases, with 12 bases sitting between them. Germline V gene sequence: CDR1 KGHSH, CDR2 LQKENI. This CDR3 is 15 amino acids long. The CDR3: CASSPQEGQAGELFF. CDR3 nucleotides: TGTGCCAGCTCACCACAAGAGGGCCAGGCCGGGGAGCTGTTTTTT.

The chain recombines TRBV7-9 with TRBJ1-5; D is possibly TRBD1 (5 bases). CDR1 SEHNR and CDR2 FQNEAQ come from the germline V gene (reference sequence). V lost 5 bases and J lost 3, with 11 bases in between. The CDR3 length is 14 residues. CDR3 nucleotides: TGTGCCAGCAGCACAAGGGGATACAATCAGCCCCAGCATTTT. The encoded protein is CASSTRGYNQPQHF.

The chain carries TRBV25-1 and TRBJ1-2; D is ambiguous. V shed 4 bases and J shed 8 bases, with 11 bases lying between them. Germline V gene lookup returns CDR1 MGHDK and CDR2 SYGVNS. The CDR3 runs 12 residues. CDR3 sequence: CASSGTWAGYTF. As DNA, the CDR3 is TGTGCCAGCAGTGGAACTTGGGCCGGCTACACCTTC.

This clone was counted a few times. The chain is built from TRBV7-9 and TRBJ1-4, with 9 bases identical to TRBD1. V trimming: 5 bases; J trimming: 5 bases; junction bases outside the gene matches: 3. The CDR3 spans 14 residues. Per the germline V gene, CDR1 is SEHNR and CDR2 is FQNEAQ (reference sequence). CDR3 bases: TGTGCCAGCAGCCCCGGGACAGGGAATGAAAAACTGTTTTTT. Its translation is CASSPGTGNEKLFF.

The genes are TRBV4-1 and TRBJ2-5, with D maybe TRBD2 (5 bases). This CDR3 contains 13 residues. The V end was cut by 5 bases, the J end by 5 bases, with 12 bases between. Germline assignment: CDR1 MGHRA and CDR2 YSYEKL. The CDR3 protein is CASSERDGETQYF. As DNA, the CDR3 is TGCGCCAGCAGCGAGAGGGATGGGGAGACCCAGTACTTC.

The gene calls are TRBV18 and TRBJ2-1; no definite D call. V lost 2 bases and J 4 bases, leaving 9 bases between the germline ends. This CDR3 comprises 14 residues. In germline, CDR1 is KGHSH, CDR2 LQKENI. The CDR3 nucleotides read TGTGCCAGCTCACCAAGGAGTACTTACAATGAGCAGTTCTTC. It codes for CASSPRSTYNEQFF.

The chain joins TRBV7-3 to TRBJ2-1; 9 bases align to TRBD1. Germline trimming cut 4 bases from V and 8 bases from J; bases unmatched to any gene: 12. The CDR3 is 16 amino acids. The germline V gene encodes CDR1 SGHTA and CDR2 FQGTGA. The CDR3 protein is CASSSLGQGGSYEQFF. In DNA form, the CDR3 reads TGTGCCAGCAGCTCCCTGGGACAGGGTGGTAGCTATGAGCAGTTCTTC.

This clone was seen more than once but under ten times. This CDR3 is also generated by other DNA sequences in the sample. The chain couples TRBV19 to TRBJ2-6, with D maybe TRBD2 (5 bases). Germline CDR1 and CDR2: LNHDA and SQIVND (reference sequence). V was cut by 5 bases and J by 2 bases, with 7 bases left in between. This CDR3 has 14 amino acids. Here the CDR3 DNA reads TGTGCCAGTAGTCCCGGGGCTGGGGCCAACGTCCTGACTTTC. Protein sequence: CASSPGAGANVLTF.

This chain connects TRBV1 to TRBJ2-2; TRBD2, as called in the table, went unchecked against the DNA. TRBV1 is noted as a pseudogene. This CDR3 region has 17 residues. This CDR3 is CTSSPSGLAGRTGELFF. CDR3 nucleotides: TGCACCAGCAGCCCTTCGGGACTAGCGGGGCGAACCGGGGAGCTGTTTTTT.

V usage is TRBV18 and J usage is TRBJ1-2, with D unresolved. V dropped 7 bases and J dropped 6 bases, with 9 bases sitting between them. CDR3 size: 11 residues. In germline, CDR1 is KGHSH, CDR2 LQKENI. Here the CDR3 DNA reads TGTGCCAGCTTCACCGGGGATGGCTACACCTTC. As protein: CASFTGDGYTF.

This clone appeared a few times. The gene calls are TRBV7-2 and TRBJ2-1; TRBD2 might be the D (6 bases). The germline CDR1 and CDR2 sequences are SGHTA and FQGNSA. The CDR3 covers 15 residues. V was shortened by 4 bases and J by 2 bases, with 12 bases between the two germline ends. This CDR3 reads CASSSRDSTYNEQFF. DNA of the CDR3: TGTGCCAGCAGCTCCCGGGACTCCACCTACAATGAGCAGTTCTTC.

In its sample, this clone was seen a few times. V is TRBV15 and J is TRBJ2-3; D is uncertain. CDR3 length: 16 amino acids. The V end lost 1 base, the J end lost 0 bases, and 11 bases lay between the germline ends. CDR1 is LNHNV and CDR2 is YYDKDF in the germline V gene (reference sequence). This chain's CDR3 is CATSRGPQLSTDTQYF. DNA for the CDR3: TGTGCCACCAGCAGAGGCCCTCAACTAAGCACAGATACGCAGTATTTT.